The present T cell receptor (beta chain) was sequenced within a study of Graves' ophthalmopathy and Graves' hyperthyroidism. This clonotype was detected ten times or more. Other autoimmune diseases, uncontrolled infections, pregnancy and lactation each led to patient exclusion. The PBMCs were taken from approximately 9 ml of fresh peripheral blood. The length of the CDR3 is 16 residues. In germline, CDR1 is SGHVS, CDR2 FQNEAQ. V was clipped by 1 base and J by 3 bases, with 12 bases between them. RNA transcripts provided the template for amplifying TCR beta CDR3 regions. An opening RT-PCR round employed HTBI primers and preceded a second-round multiplex PCR. TCRdb reanalysed the multiplex PCR reads using MiXCR and keeps one entry per CDR3 protein. This table has nearly 400,000 distinct CDR3 sequences, around 17% appearing once.

The TCR sequence derives from a woman aged 18-29 years with Graves' ophthalmopathy. The sample was peripheral blood. The chain couples TRBV7-8 to TRBJ2-2; D tentatively fits TRBD1 or TRBD2 (6 bases each). The CDR3 here is CASSLGWGADTGELFF. In DNA form, the CDR3 reads TGTGCCAGCAGCTTAGGTTGGGGGGCCGACACCGGGGAGCTGTTTTTT.